The clone carrying this T cell receptor beta chain occurred a few times. Its antigen is not known. The sample comes from a study of beta chain features in type 1 diabetes. General study findings and limits: Sequencing of cDNA might inflate the share of cells that strongly express TCR. People with Type 1 diabetes carried modestly yet significantly shorter TCRB CDR3s in all four CD4+ subsets. Comparison showed that naive, central memory and Treg TCRB repertoires appeared more similar among patients than among healthy donors.

Expressed TCRB transcripts were sequenced because the isolated RNA had all been reverse transcribed beforehand. The read count averaged around 3.5 million across naive, central memory and regulatory T cell samples. Clones were read by immunoSEQ multiplex PCR, and TCRdb kept only the in-frame ones, dropping some. In the table there are a few hundred thousand clones, roughly 9.8% of which are singletons. In all sorted populations, purity surpassed 95%. The clonotype was recovered from a man between 25 and 39 years old with type 1 diabetes. The material sequenced was central memory CD4+ T cells from blood.

CDR3 sequence (DNA): TGTGCCAGCAGCTTGTCGACCGGGACTAGCGCCTTTCGCGGGAATGAGCAGTTCTTC. Its protein is CASSLSTGTSAFRGNEQFF. The gene calls are TRBV7-2 and TRBJ2-1; 10 bases align to TRBD2. V lost 3 bases to trimming and J lost 7 bases; unmatched junction nucleotides: 18. The germline V gene has CDR1 SGHTA and CDR2 FQGNSA. This CDR3 contains 19 residues.